This TCR beta chain was recovered during a study of T cell changes during pregnancy in multiple sclerosis. V lost 4 bases and J lost 5; bases outside the gene matches: 12. Germline assignment: CDR1 PRHDT and CDR2 FYEKMQ (reference sequence). The CDR3 contains 16 residues. Data came from immunoSEQ multiplex PCR; TCRdb stores just in-frame clones and leaves some out. The sample includes tens of thousands of clones, over 95% seen only once; the top ten take 2% to 2.5%. Specimen: CD8+ T cells from peripheral blood mononuclear cells, collected after pregnancy. The sequence came from a female donor with multiple sclerosis, enrolled in a pregnancy study. The rearrangement links TRBV13 to TRBJ2-7, with 9 nucleotides matching TRBD1. The CDR3 DNA follows: TGTGCCAGCAGCTGGGACCGGGACAGGGTTTTCCACGAGCAGTACTTC. The encoded protein is CASSWDRDRVFHEQYF.